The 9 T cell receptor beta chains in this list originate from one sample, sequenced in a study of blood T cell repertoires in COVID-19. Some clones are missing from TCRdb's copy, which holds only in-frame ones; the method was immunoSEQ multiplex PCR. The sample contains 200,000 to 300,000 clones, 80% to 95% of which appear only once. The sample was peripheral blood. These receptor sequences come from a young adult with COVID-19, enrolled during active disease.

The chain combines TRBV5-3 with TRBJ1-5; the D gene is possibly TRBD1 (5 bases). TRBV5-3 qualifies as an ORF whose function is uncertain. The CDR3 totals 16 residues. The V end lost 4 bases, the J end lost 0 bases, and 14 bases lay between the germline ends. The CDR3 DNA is TGTGCCAGAAGCAGTCGACAGACATATAGCAATCAGCCCCAGCATTTT. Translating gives CARSSRQTYSNQPQHF.

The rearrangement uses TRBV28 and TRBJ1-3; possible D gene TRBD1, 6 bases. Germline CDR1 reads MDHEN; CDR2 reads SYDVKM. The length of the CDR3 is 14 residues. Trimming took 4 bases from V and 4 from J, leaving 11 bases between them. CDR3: CASSSTGGGNTIYF. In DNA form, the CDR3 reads TGTGCCAGCAGTTCGACGGGGGGCGGAAACACCATATATTTT.

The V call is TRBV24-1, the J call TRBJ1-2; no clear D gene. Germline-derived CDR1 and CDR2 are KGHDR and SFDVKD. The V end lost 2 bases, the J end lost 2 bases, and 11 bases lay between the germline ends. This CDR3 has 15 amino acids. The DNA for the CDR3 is TGTGCCACCAGTGATTCCTCCGAGGTCAACTATGGCTACACCTTC. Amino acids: CATSDSSEVNYGYTF.

CDR3 sequence reads: CASSLGLGSRDSYEQYF. In DNA, the CDR3 is TGTGCCAGCAGCTTAGGGCTAGGATCCCGGGACAGCTACGAGCAGTACTTC. This chain uses TRBV7-9 with TRBJ2-7, with 7 bases matching TRBD1. The V segment lost 1 base and the J segment 3 bases; nucleotides outside the gene matches: 12. This CDR3 spans 17 amino acids. CDR1 is SEHNR and CDR2 is FQNEAQ in the germline V gene (reference sequence).

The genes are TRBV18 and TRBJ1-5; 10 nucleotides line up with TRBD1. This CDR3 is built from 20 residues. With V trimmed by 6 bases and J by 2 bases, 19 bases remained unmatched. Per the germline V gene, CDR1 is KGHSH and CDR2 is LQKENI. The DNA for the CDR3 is TGTGCCAGCTCGCACACACCGGGACAGGGGTTTGGAAGGGGCAATCAGCCCCAGCATTTT. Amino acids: CASSHTPGQGFGRGNQPQHF.

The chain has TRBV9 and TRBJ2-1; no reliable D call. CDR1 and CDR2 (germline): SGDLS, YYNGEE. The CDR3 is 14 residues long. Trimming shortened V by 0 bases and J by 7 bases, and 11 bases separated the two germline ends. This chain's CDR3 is CASSVGIQANEQFF. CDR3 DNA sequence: TGTGCCAGCAGCGTAGGGATTCAGGCGAATGAGCAGTTCTTC. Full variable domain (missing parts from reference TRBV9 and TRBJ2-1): DSGVTQTPKHLITATGQRVTLRCSPRSGDLSVYWYQQSLDQGLQFLIQYYNGEERAKGNILERFSAQQFPDLHSELNLSSLELGDSALYFCASSVGIQANEQFFGPGTRLTVL.

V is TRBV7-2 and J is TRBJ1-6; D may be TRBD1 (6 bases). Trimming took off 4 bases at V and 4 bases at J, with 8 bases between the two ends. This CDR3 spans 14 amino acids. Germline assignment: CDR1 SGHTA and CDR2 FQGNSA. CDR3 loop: CASSSGTYNSPLHF. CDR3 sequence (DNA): TGTGCCAGCAGCTCAGGGACATATAATTCACCCCTCCACTTT.

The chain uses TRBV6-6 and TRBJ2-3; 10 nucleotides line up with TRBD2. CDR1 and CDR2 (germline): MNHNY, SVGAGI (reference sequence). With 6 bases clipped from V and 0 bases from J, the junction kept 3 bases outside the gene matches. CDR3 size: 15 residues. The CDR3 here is CASRASGRSTDTQYF. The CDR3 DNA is TGTGCCAGCAGGGCTAGCGGGAGAAGCACAGATACGCAGTATTTT.

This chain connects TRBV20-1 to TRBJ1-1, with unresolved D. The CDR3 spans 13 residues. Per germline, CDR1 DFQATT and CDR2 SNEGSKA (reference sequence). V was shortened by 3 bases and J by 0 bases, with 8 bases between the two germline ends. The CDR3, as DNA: TGCAGTGCTAGTGGCGGGATGAACACTGAAGCTTTCTTT. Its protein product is CSASGGMNTEAFF.